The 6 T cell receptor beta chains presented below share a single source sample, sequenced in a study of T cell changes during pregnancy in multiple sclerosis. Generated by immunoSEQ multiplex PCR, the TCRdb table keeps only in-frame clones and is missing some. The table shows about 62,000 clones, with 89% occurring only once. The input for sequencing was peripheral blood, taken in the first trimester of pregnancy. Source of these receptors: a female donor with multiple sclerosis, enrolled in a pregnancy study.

Here the CDR3 DNA reads TGTGCCAGCAGCAAAGCGCCAGGGGACCCTCTGAACTATGGCTACACCTTC. This encodes CASSKAPGDPLNYGYTF. The chain recombines TRBV21-1 with TRBJ1-2; the table calls TRBD1, which could not be checked here. TRBV21-1 is a recognized pseudogene. The CDR3 has 17 residues.

The CDR3 DNA reads as TGTGCCAGTAGTGCAAGCCCCTTAAATGAGCAGTTCTTC. Amino acids: CASSASPLNEQFF. The chain couples TRBV19 to TRBJ2-1, with no clear D. The V and J ends lost 5 bases and 7 bases respectively, with 12 bases between them. Germline CDR1 is LNHDA and CDR2 is SQIVND (reference sequence). This CDR3 spans 13 amino acids.

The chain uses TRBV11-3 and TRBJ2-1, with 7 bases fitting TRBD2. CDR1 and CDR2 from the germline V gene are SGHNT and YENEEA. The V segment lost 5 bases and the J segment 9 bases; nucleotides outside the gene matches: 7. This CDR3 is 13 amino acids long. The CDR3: CASSLIGLGEQFF. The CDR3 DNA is TGTGCCAGCAGCCTTATCGGACTAGGTGAGCAGTTCTTC.

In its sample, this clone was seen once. CDR3 loop: CASARTGGSYEQYF. The CDR3 nucleotides read TGTGCCAGCGCCCGGACAGGGGGCTCCTACGAGCAGTACTTC. The chain carries TRBV27 and TRBJ2-7, with 10 bases that match TRBD1. The CDR3 runs to 14 residues. From germline, CDR1 is MNHEY and CDR2 SMNVEV (reference sequence). With V trimmed by 8 bases and J by 0 bases, 4 bases remained unmatched.

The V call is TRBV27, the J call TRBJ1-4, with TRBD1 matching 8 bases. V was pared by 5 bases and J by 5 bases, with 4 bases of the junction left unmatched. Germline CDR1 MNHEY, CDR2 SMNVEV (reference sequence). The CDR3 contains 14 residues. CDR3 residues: CASSRTGSNEKLFF. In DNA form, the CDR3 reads TGTGCCAGCAGTCGGACAGGGTCAAATGAAAAACTGTTTTTT.

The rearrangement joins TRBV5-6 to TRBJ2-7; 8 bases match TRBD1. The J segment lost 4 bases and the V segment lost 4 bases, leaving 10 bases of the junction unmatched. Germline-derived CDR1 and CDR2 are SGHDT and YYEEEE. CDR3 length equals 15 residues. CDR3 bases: TGTGCCAGCAGCCGTTGGACAGGGCTAAGGTACGAGCAGTACTTC. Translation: CASSRWTGLRYEQYF.